Given below is one T cell receptor (beta chain) in context. The source of the sample is a study of blood T cell repertoires in COVID-19. The wider study: Acute and convalescent COVID-19 samples came from the United States, Italy and Spain. PBMCs, B-cell-depleted T cells, or T cells were the source of the cDNA or gDNA that made up the material.

In the original processing: How many nucleated cells were present was estimated from reference gene primer amplification. The data were produced by immunoSEQ multiplex PCR, yet TCRdb's version contains in-frame clones alone and is incomplete. V and J calls and clone size are as listed in that table; D and trimming were resolved from the DNA. The sample consists of about 160,000 clones, around 90% of them appearing once. V trimming: 0 bases; J trimming: 7 bases; junction bases outside the gene matches: 4. The CDR3 sequence is 14 residues long. Germline assignment: CDR1 SNHLY and CDR2 FYNNEI. Sequencing used peripheral blood. The rearrangement joins TRBV2 to TRBJ2-5; 8 positions agree with TRBD2. This sequence was found in a woman aged 60-75 years who had recovered from COVID-19. The CDR3 is CASSEALRGGTQYF. In nucleotides, the CDR3 is TGTGCCAGCAGTGAAGCGCTTCGGGGGGGGACCCAGTACTTC.